This T cell receptor beta chain derives from a study of blood T cell repertoires in COVID-19. Only in-frame clones appear in the TCRdb table, and some are missing; sequencing was by immunoSEQ multiplex PCR. The sample holds more than 35,000 clones, 80% to 90% seen once. The V and J ends lost 7 bases and 6 bases respectively, with 16 bases between them. The V gene's germline CDR1 is MNHEY and CDR2 SVGEGT. The CDR3 totals 14 residues. The sequencing input was peripheral blood. The V call is TRBV6-2 or TRBV6-3, the J call TRBJ2-1; D call uncertain. The TCR sequence derives from a man in his thirties or forties with active or convalescent COVID-19. The CDR3 region has the DNA TGTGCCAGCATCCCCCGGAGTAGCTGCAATGAGCAGTTCTTC. It specifies CASIPRSSCNEQFF.